The 10 T cell receptor beta chains below come from one sample, sequenced in a study of a mutant IDH1 vaccine in newly diagnosed glioma. Libraries were prepared by immunoSEQ multiplex PCR; TCRdb keeps only in-frame clonotypes and omits some of them. The sample holds just over 65,000 clones, more than 70% seen once. Which antigens these TCRs recognize remains unknown. Stated time point: week 35, safety follow-up. The content of each vaccine dose was 300 ug of mutant IDH1 20-mer peptide, and topical imiquimod accompanied it. This sample comprised PBMCs, obtained from a glioma patient whose treatment included an IDH1 peptide vaccine. These receptors were collected from a man aged 18-30 years with glioma.

This chain joins TRBV19 and TRBJ1-2; a possible D gene is TRBD1 (6 bases). V lost 6 bases and J lost 12, with 20 bases in between. The CDR3 contains 13 residues. From germline, CDR1 is LNHDA and CDR2 SQIVND (reference sequence). The CDR3 DNA sequence: TGTGCCAGTAGCTTCGCGGGGCAGGGGAGAAACACCTTC. It translates to CASSFAGQGRNTF. The whole variable domain, remainder taken from reference TRBV19 and TRBJ1-2, is DGGITQSPKYLFRKEGQNVTLSCEQNLNHDAMYWYRQDPGQGLRLIYYSQIVNDFQKGDIAEGYSVSREKKESFPLTVTSAQKNPTAFYLCASSFAGQGRNTFGSGTRLTVV.

The chain has TRBV5-1 and TRBJ2-7; D is unresolved. Trimming pared 0 bases from V and 4 bases from J, leaving 11 bases between. The CDR3 contains 14 residues. Looked up from germline, CDR1 is SGHRS and CDR2 is YFSETQ. CDR3 amino acids: CASSLAEGLYEQYF. CDR3 sequence (DNA): TGCGCCAGCAGCTTGGCCGAAGGCTTGTACGAGCAGTACTTC.

The chain combines TRBV7-2 with TRBJ2-7; D perhaps matches TRBD1 (5 bases). The germline V gene encodes CDR1 SGHTA and CDR2 FQGNSA. The CDR3 sequence is 14 residues long. Trimming cost V 3 bases and J 2 bases, with 11 bases left between them. CDR3 amino acids: CASSFHRNTYEQYF. The CDR3 bases are TGTGCCAGCAGCTTCCACAGGAATACCTACGAGCAGTACTTC.

The CDR3 DNA sequence: TGTGCCAGCAGCCTACGGACAGGGACCTCTTTTTCTAGCAATCAGCCCCAGCATTTT. Translation gives CASSLRTGTSFSSNQPQHF. The V call is TRBV5-6, the J call TRBJ1-5, with 8 bases matching TRBD1. The germline gives CDR1 SGHDT, CDR2 YYEEEE. The CDR3 is 19 residues long. The ends lost 4 bases at V and 0 bases at J; junction bases unmatched: 15.

This clone came up once. The chain is built from TRBV4-1 and TRBJ1-1; TRBD1 is a possible D gene (6 bases). Germline-derived CDR1 and CDR2 are MGHRA and YSYEKL. V gave up 3 bases and J gave up 4 bases, with 15 bases separating them. The length of the CDR3 is 15 residues. CDR3: CASSQEFRGSTEAFF. The CDR3 region has the DNA TGCGCCAGCAGCCAGGAATTCAGGGGTAGCACTGAAGCTTTCTTT.

The chain has TRBV6-1 and TRBJ2-3, with 8 bases aligning to TRBD1. CDR3 length: 18 residues. Germline CDR1 reads MNHNS; CDR2 reads SASEGT. V trimming: 4 bases; J trimming: 3 bases; junction bases outside the gene matches: 15. CDR3 residues: CASSVSAGRGQGTDTQYF. The CDR3, as DNA: TGTGCCAGCAGTGTAAGTGCGGGCAGAGGACAGGGAACAGATACGCAGTATTTT.

The rearrangement joins TRBV5-1 to TRBJ2-7; 9 bases align to TRBD1. Germline values: CDR1 SGHRS, CDR2 YFSETQ. V lost 2 bases and J lost 4; bases outside the gene matches: 13. The CDR3 totals 17 residues. The CDR3 here is CASSFGLGTGILYEQYF. CDR3 nucleotide sequence: TGCGCCAGCAGCTTCGGGTTGGGGACAGGGATTTTATACGAGCAGTACTTC.

This clone was seen once. The rearrangement links TRBV5-4 to TRBJ2-7, with no clear D. V gave up 4 bases and J gave up 4 bases, with 12 bases separating them. Germline V CDR1 and CDR2: SGHNT, YYREEE (reference sequence). This CDR3 is built from 13 residues. The CDR3 DNA sequence: TGTGCCAGCAGCCCCCTCCCGCAGTACGAGCAGTACTTC. It translates to CASSPLPQYEQYF.

CDR3 nucleotides: TGTGCCAGCAGTTTCCCCGGGACAGGGGGTGAAAAACTGTTTTTT. Its translation is CASSFPGTGGEKLFF. The rearrangement joins TRBV28 to TRBJ1-4; the match to TRBD1 covers 11 bases. V trimming: 3 bases; J trimming: 7 bases; junction bases outside the gene matches: 4. Germline-derived CDR1 and CDR2 are MDHEN and SYDVKM. There are 15 residues in the CDR3.

The rearrangement links TRBV30 to TRBJ1-3; no definite D call. The CDR3 covers 11 residues. The V end lost 0 bases, the J end lost 7 bases, and 4 bases lay between the germline ends. The germline V gene encodes CDR1 GTSNPN and CDR2 SVGIG (reference sequence). The DNA of the CDR3 is TGTGCCTGGAGTGTATTCAACACCATATATTTT. It is translated as CAWSVFNTIYF.